This note documents a single T cell receptor beta chain sequence. Its antigen is undetermined. With 10 to 11 days of culture completed, CD4+ T cells were isolated. Prior SARS-CoV-2 infection was absent in the vaccine recipients, as shown by negative nucleocapsid antibodies. This sample was taken from a study of vaccination effects on CD4 cells after COVID-19. Overall study context: It was two doses of either the BNT162b2 or mRNA-1273 vaccine that participants received. General study findings and limits: Infection- and vaccine-induced clones contracted markedly late after vaccination.

Profiled with immunoSEQ multiplex PCR; TCRdb holds only in-frame clones, not every one. The sample contains tens of thousands of clones, 77% of which appear only once. The sequencing here drew on CD4+ T cells from PBMCs cultured without peptide, taken before COVID-19 vaccination. The sequence was obtained from a human donor who received a COVID-19 vaccine.

CDR3 nucleotide sequence: TGTGCCAGCAGCGGTTCAAGGGACACTGAAGCTTTCTTT. Translated: CASSGSRDTEAFF. This chain joins TRBV5-5 and TRBJ1-1; D remains ambiguous. Germline V lookup: CDR1 SGHKS, CDR2 YYEKEE (reference sequence). The CDR3 loop spans 13 amino acids. Trimming stripped 4 bases from V and 3 bases from J, with 10 bases between.